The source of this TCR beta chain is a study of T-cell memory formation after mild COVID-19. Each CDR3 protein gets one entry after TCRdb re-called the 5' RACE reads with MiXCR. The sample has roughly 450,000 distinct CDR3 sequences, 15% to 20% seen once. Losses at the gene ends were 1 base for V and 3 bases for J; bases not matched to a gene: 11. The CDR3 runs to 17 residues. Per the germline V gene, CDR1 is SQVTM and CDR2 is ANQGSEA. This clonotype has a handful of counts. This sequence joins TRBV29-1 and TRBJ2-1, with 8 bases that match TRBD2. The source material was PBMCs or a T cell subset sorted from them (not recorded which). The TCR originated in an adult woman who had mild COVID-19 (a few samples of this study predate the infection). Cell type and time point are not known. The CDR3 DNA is TGCAGCGTTGAAGTGAGTGAAAAGGGACTAGGCTACAATGAGCAGTTCTTC. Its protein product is CSVEVSEKGLGYNEQFF.